Shown below are 15 T cell receptor beta chains from a single sample sequenced in a study of shared clonotypes between healthy human individuals. Clones were sequenced by immunoSEQ multiplex PCR, and TCRdb holds only the in-frame ones, with some missing. The sample yields about 2 million clones, approximately 95% seen once. The sequencing input was naive CD4+ T cells sorted from blood. Subset indicated: CD45RA+ positively selected. The receptors derive from a young man in good health.

The chain is built from TRBV19 and TRBJ2-2; no reliable D call. Trimming took off 1 base at V and 5 bases at J, with 17 bases between the two ends. There are 17 residues in the CDR3. CDR1 and CDR2 from the germline V gene are LNHDA and SQIVND (reference sequence). CDR3 nucleotide sequence: TGTGCCAGTAGTATAGTAGGCCCAGAAGTAGAGACCGGGGAGCTGTTTTTT. Its protein product is CASSIVGPEVETGELFF.

This clone was counted between two and nine times. The rearrangement joins TRBV6-1 to TRBJ1-3, with TRBD1 matching over 7 bases. Trimming at V came to 6 bases and at J to 0 bases, leaving 5 bases not matched to a gene. The length of the CDR3 is 15 residues. In germline, CDR1 is MNHNS, CDR2 SASEGT. CDR3: CASRTGSASGNTIYF. The DNA of the CDR3 is TGTGCCAGCAGGACAGGGTCTGCCTCTGGAAACACCATATATTTT.

V gene TRBV20-1 combines with J gene TRBJ2-1, with a tentative D call TRBD2 (6 bases). The germline V and J ends were trimmed by 5 bases and 10 bases, with 12 bases remaining between them. The CDR3 contains 11 residues. From germline, CDR1 is DFQATT and CDR2 SNEGSKA (reference sequence). CDR3 sequence: CSARYLAEQFF. CDR3 bases: TGCAGTGCTCGTTACCTAGCGGAGCAGTTCTTC.

The gene calls are TRBV2 and TRBJ2-7; TRBD2 is a possible D gene (5 bases). Trimming shortened V by 4 bases and J by 7 bases, and 23 bases separated the two germline ends. From germline, CDR1 is SNHLY and CDR2 FYNNEI. This CDR3 is built from 16 residues. The CDR3 spells CASSASRHPSTGEQYF. CDR3 nucleotide sequence: TGTGCCAGCAGTGCTAGCCGCCACCCTTCTACTGGGGAGCAGTACTTC.

The chain uses TRBV9 and TRBJ2-3, with 9 positions matching TRBD2. The CDR3 runs 16 residues. Germline-derived CDR1 and CDR2 are SGDLS and YYNGEE. Germline trimming cut 4 bases from V and 4 bases from J; bases unmatched to any gene: 10. The CDR3 reads CASSPMGAGGPDTQYF. The CDR3 DNA is TGTGCCAGCAGCCCGATGGGGGCGGGAGGGCCAGATACGCAGTATTTT.

This chain uses TRBV28 with TRBJ2-7; D is unclear. V was clipped by 3 bases and J by 2 bases, with 11 bases between them. Germline V gene sequence: CDR1 MDHEN, CDR2 SYDVKM. The CDR3 consists of 14 residues. The chain's CDR3 is CASSLIGSPYEQYF. The CDR3, as DNA: TGTGCCAGCAGTTTGATCGGCAGTCCCTACGAGCAGTACTTC.

The chain has TRBV7-2 and TRBJ2-1; D remains ambiguous. The length of the CDR3 is 14 residues. Trimming took 1 base from V and 9 from J, leaving 13 bases between them. CDR1 is SGHTA, CDR2 FQGNSA, per germline. CDR3 bases: TGTGCCAGCAGCTTAGTTCTCCAGGTTGGTGAGCAGTTCTTC. It translates to CASSLVLQVGEQFF.

The chain recombines TRBV29-1 with TRBJ1-2, with D maybe TRBD1 (6 bases). CDR3 length: 14 residues. Looked up from germline, CDR1 is SQVTM and CDR2 is ANQGSEA. V was cut by 3 bases and J by 6 bases, with 17 bases left in between. The CDR3 nucleotides read TGCAGCGTTGAGCCCCCAGGGGCCAAAAATGGCTACACCTTC. Its translation: CSVEPPGAKNGYTF.

The chain combines TRBV15 with TRBJ2-5; 9 bases line up with TRBD1. The germline CDR1 and CDR2 sequences are LNHNV and YYDKDF (reference sequence). V lost 5 bases, J lost 5 bases, and 6 bases stayed unmatched. This CDR3 is built from 14 residues. The DNA of the CDR3 is TGTGCCACCAGCGCCCGGGACAGGGCGGAGACCCAGTACTTC. Its translation: CATSARDRAETQYF. The complete variable domain, with remaining parts taken from reference TRBV15 and TRBJ2-5, reads DAMVIQNPRYQVTQFGKPVTLSCSQTLNHNVMYWYQQKSSQAPKLLFHYYDKDFNNEADTPDNFQSRRPNTSFCFLDIRSPGLGDTAMYLCATSARDRAETQYFGPGTRLLVL.

The chain carries TRBV6-5 and TRBJ2-7; D gene unclear. The CDR3 loop spans 16 amino acids. Per germline, CDR1 MNHEY and CDR2 SVGAGI. Trimming left V 0 bases short and J 3 bases short, with 15 bases between. CDR3 bases: TGTGCCAGCAGTTACTCGAAGGTACAATTTAACTACGAGCAGTACTTC. Its translation: CASSYSKVQFNYEQYF.

The chain couples TRBV28 to TRBJ2-4, with D possibly being TRBD1 or TRBD2 (5 bases each). The V end was cut by 6 bases, the J end by 0 bases, with 15 bases between. Germline loops: CDR1 MDHEN, CDR2 SYDVKM. CDR3 size: 16 residues. The DNA for the CDR3 is TGTGCCAGCAGAGGAGAGGGGCTCCTAGCCAAAAACATTCAGTACTTC. Protein sequence: CASRGEGLLAKNIQYF. Looking up the rest from reference TRBV28 and TRBJ2-4 gives the full variable domain: DVKVTQSSRYLVKRTGEKVFLECVQDMDHENMFWYRQDPGLGLRLIYFSYDVKMKEKGDIPEGYSVSREKKERFSLILESASTNQTSMYLCASRGEGLLAKNIQYFGAGTRLSVL.

With respect to this clone: Other DNA sequences in this specimen translate into the identical CDR3. J is TRBJ2-1 and V is TRBV11-2; no clear D. CDR3 length: 13 residues. The germline CDR1 and CDR2 sequences are SGHAT and FQNNGV. Trimming cost V 1 base and J 10 bases, with 11 bases left between them. This CDR3 reads CASSLGEVGEQFF. CDR3 nucleotides: TGTGCCAGCAGCTTAGGGGAAGTCGGCGAGCAGTTCTTC.

This chain joins TRBV6-1 and TRBJ2-3; the match to TRBD2 covers 7 bases. The V gene's germline CDR1 is MNHNS and CDR2 SASEGT. The CDR3 runs 14 residues. The junction had 7 bases not matched to a gene; V was cut back by 8 bases and J by 2 bases. The CDR3 DNA sequence: TGTGCCAGCCCTCCGGGACTATTCACAGATACGCAGTATTTT. Translated, it gives CASPPGLFTDTQYF.

This chain uses TRBV2 with TRBJ2-5; 11 bases match TRBD2. Germline loops: CDR1 SNHLY, CDR2 FYNNEI. The CDR3 loop spans 16 amino acids. The V segment lost 2 bases and the J segment 5 bases; nucleotides outside the gene matches: 7. This chain's CDR3 is CASSEWASGRRETQYF. The CDR3 nucleotides read TGTGCCAGCAGTGAATGGGCTAGCGGGAGGCGGGAGACCCAGTACTTC.

The rearrangement uses TRBV9 and TRBJ2-1; no reliable D call. The CDR3 covers 17 residues. Germline V gives CDR1 SGDLS, CDR2 YYNGEE. V was cut by 0 bases and J by 0 bases, with 13 bases left in between. CDR3 residues: CASSVVPTVSSYNEQFF. The CDR3 bases are TGTGCCAGCAGCGTAGTACCAACGGTAAGCTCCTACAATGAGCAGTTCTTC.